The entry that follows covers one T cell receptor beta chain sequence. The CDR3 length is 13 residues. Looked up from germline, CDR1 is MNHEY and CDR2 is SVGEGT. V lost 7 bases to trimming and J lost 2 bases, with 10 bases between them. The data derive from a study of regulatory T cells in long-lasting Graves disease. Through Arm-PCR of CDR3 regions and iRepertoire HTBI primers, TCR beta libraries were built. Each CDR3 protein gets one entry after TCRdb re-called the multiplex PCR reads with MiXCR. Of around 450,000 distinct CDR3 sequences listed, under 25% are singletons. Time point reported: persistent/refractory GD, antithyroid drugs over 5 years with positive TRAb. Preparation of the TCR library used RNA extracted from PBMCs. Clinicians diagnosed Graves' disease using American Thyroid Association guidelines. Into tubes containing EDTA, roughly 10 milliliters of peripheral blood were drawn.

The receptor comes from a female donor with Graves disease. Sequences were derived from peripheral blood mononuclear cells (PBMCs), sampled when the disease was refractory, from a patient treated with antithyroid drugs. The V and J genes are TRBV6-2 or TRBV6-3 and TRBJ2-3; unclear D gene. As DNA, the CDR3 is TGTGCCAGCACTTCCTCGAACACAGATACGCAGTATTTT. This sequence encodes CASTSSNTDTQYF.